This TCR beta chain was obtained from a study of memory CD4+ T cells and cytomegalovirus serostatus. Some clones are missing from TCRdb's copy, which holds only in-frame ones; the method was immunoSEQ multiplex PCR. Of some 25,000 clones in the sample, roughly 75% were seen once. V trimming: 5 bases; J trimming: 4 bases; junction bases outside the gene matches: 4. Per germline, CDR1 LNHDA and CDR2 SQIVND (reference sequence). CDR3 length equals 15 residues. Single viable CD3+CD4+CD8-CD45RO+ cells were sorted as the memory CD4+ T cells. This TCR derives from an adult in good health and CMV-seronegative. The specimen sequenced was memory CD4+ T cells from blood. V usage is TRBV19 and J usage is TRBJ1-5; TRBD1 aligns across 11 bases. CDR3 amino acids: CASSEGQGANQPQHF. CDR3 nucleotide sequence: TGTGCCAGTAGTGAAGGACAGGGGGCGAATCAGCCCCAGCATTTT.